The sequence of this TCR beta chain was determined in a study of CD8 T cells in ankylosing spondylitis (dated by TCRdb to the late 2010s). With respect to the entire study: T cell receptor beta repertoires were profiled in healthy donors and ankylosing spondylitis patients so that disease-linked TCR variants could be found. The full study cohort comprised around 25 ankylosing spondylitis patients and approximately 100 healthy donors. Samples of peripheral blood were taken, and for ankylosing spondylitis patients, synovial fluid was collected as well. What the authors observed across the whole study: Blood from ankylosing spondylitis patients appeared to be characterized by a TCR beta motif composed of under 10 highly homologous amino acid variants. Some motif variants had previously been reported in the synovial fluid and blood of reactive arthritis patients, which suggests shared mechanisms of disease initiation. According to the report, matched synovial fluid samples from ankylosing spondylitis patients were significantly enriched for the disease-linked clones. In peripheral blood, the disease-linked clones were found at relatively low frequencies and had a CD8+ phenotype.

This clonotype was recorded at least ten times. Its antigen target is currently unknown. Base qualities are missing; no much larger clone stands one base away. The sequencer listed for this sample is Illumina HiSeq 2500. Quantitative 5'-RACE with molecular barcodes was used to prepare TCR beta libraries. Per the source publication's procedure: A new computational method based on a probabilistic model of VDJ rearrangement was used to identify disease-linked TCR variants. The raw public reads went through TCRdb reprocessing: fastp at Q25, MiXCR clone calling, in-frame beta chains kept. One record per CDR3 amino acid sequence lists the most common genes and DNA. TCRdb's processing, not the study's, gives the V and J calls here. This sample has approximately 180,000 distinct CDR3 sequences in its table, and 18% of those were observed once. Around 4% of the sample is taken by the ten largest. The sample was blood, either unsorted or a sorted T cell fraction (not recorded which). This receptor was obtained from a male donor between 10 and 30 years old with ankylosing spondylitis or in good health (not recorded which). Donor details come from another sample of the same person, matched by shared clones.

Here the CDR3 is given as CASSYPLAGRNEQFF. The DNA sequence follows: TGTGCCAGCAGTTACCCGCTAGCGGGAAGGAATGAGCAGTTCTTC. Recombination linked TRBV6-6 to TRBJ2-1, with 9 bases aligning to TRBD2. CDR1 and CDR2 are read off the germline V gene (reference sequence) as MNHNY and SVGAGI. CDR3 length: 15 amino acids, cysteine to phenylalanine. Left in the record is the CDR3 DNA by itself, 45 bases read in frame from the first base. The V end gives up 2 bases and the J end 7 bases, leaving 6 bases in the junction not matched to a gene.